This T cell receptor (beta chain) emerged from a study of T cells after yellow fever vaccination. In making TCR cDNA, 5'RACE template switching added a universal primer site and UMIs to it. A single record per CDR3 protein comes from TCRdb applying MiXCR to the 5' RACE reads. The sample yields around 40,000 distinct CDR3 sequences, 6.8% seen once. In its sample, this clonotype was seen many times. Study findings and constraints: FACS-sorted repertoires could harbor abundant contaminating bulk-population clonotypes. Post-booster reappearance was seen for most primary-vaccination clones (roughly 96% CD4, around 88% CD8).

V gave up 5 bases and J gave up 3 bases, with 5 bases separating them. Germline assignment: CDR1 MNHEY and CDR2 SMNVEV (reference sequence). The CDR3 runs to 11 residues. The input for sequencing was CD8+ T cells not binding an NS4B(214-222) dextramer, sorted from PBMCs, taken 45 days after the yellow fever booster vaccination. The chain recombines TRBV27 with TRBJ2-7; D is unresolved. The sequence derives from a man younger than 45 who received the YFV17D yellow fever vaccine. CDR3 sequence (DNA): TGTGCCAGCAGTCGGAACTACGAGCAGTACTTC. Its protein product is CASSRNYEQYF.